This is a list of T cell receptor beta chains from one sample in a study of post-analysis software for immune sequencing data. In TCRdb, the PCR reads were re-called with MiXCR into one record per CDR3 protein. This sample yields about 820,000 distinct CDR3 sequences, of which roughly 50% are seen a single time; 4.6% belongs to the top ten. The sample comprised blood. The receptor set was obtained from a girl aged 10 to 17 with multiple sclerosis. The CDR3 runs from the conserved cysteine through the conserved F or W.

>TRBV20-1
CSAPTGGLGETQYF
>TRBV20-1
CSARNLARGGYNEQCF
>TRBV7-9
CASSWGQIYGYTF
>TRBV7-3
CASSSLAYVEQFF
>TRBV27
CASRSGVEQFF
>TRBV5-1
CASQTGGASYNEQFF
>TRBV29-1
CSGRNNEQFF
>TRBV12-3/TRBV12-4
CASSRAGGSSPLHF
>TRBV29-1
CSGAITGLVGEKRFF
>TRBV6-1
CASGGRAANYGYTF
>TRBV20-1
CSARDLGLSYVQYF
>TRBV7-9
CASSFGVGRPYGYTF
>TRBV20-1
CSARDGGPFRNNSPLHF
>TRBV5-1
CASSILLGGEQYF
>TRBV5-1
CASSGGVTDTQYF
>TRBV20-1
CSAQLILAGETDTQYF
>TRBV3-1
CASSQGTGVQETQYF
>TRBV7-8
CASSLASFSGLAGGFEQYF
>TRBV3-1
CASSQSVGNEQFF
>TRBV5-5
CASSLGTASETQYF
>TRBV5-1
CASSLVVSGSSEQFF
>TRBV15
CATSRERDRGFSGYTF
>TRBV25-1
CASSEYGDTQYF
>TRBV25-1
CASSEYAGAYEQYF
>TRBV5-1
CASSPDRGEEAFF
>TRBV7-9
CASSFFSGGGTDTQYF
>TRBV7-9
CVSSLGEASAQYF
>TRBV20-1
CSAGTGNEQYF
>TRBV6-5
CASRGRSSYNEQFF
>TRBV11-2
CASSLFLGNEQFF
>TRBV5-1
CASSPLGGSHEQYF
>TRBV5-1
CASSSPGGIQKSSYNEQFF
>TRBV5-5
CASSLGDGYQPQHF
>TRBV6-1
CASSEVSLETQYF
>TRBV20-1
CSARDHNTDTQYF
>TRBV20-1
CSANRGGAGYTF
>TRBV5-1
CASSLADAYEQYF
>TRBV14
CASSHWTSGDNEQFF
>TRBV29-1
CSVTGVANYEQYF
>TRBV5-6
CASSLYSYYEQYF
>TRBV15
CATARLAGVVEETQYF
>TRBV5-1
CASSLEGSAETQYF
>TRBV12-3/TRBV12-4
CASSELAGIRDTQYF
>TRBV20-1
CSAQGEGARGYTF
>TRBV7-8
CASSRLGVDTQYF
>TRBV27
CASSPRSRVVVKNIQYF
>TRBV7-9
CASRGQGAKFSGANVLTF
>TRBV12-3/TRBV12-4
CASSPGRGENIQYF
>TRBV29-1
CSVATGTGANVLTF
>TRBV7-9
CASLPSQGEAFF
>TRBV6-6
CASSRDRDYGYTF